Listed below are T cell receptor beta chains from one sample, sequenced in a study of blood T cell repertoires in COVID-19. Sequencing used immunoSEQ multiplex PCR; TCRdb keeps in-frame clones, though not all of them. This sample has 300,000 to 350,000 clones, with about 90% found just once. The specimen was PBMCs or T cells enriched from blood (not recorded which). Receptor source: a woman aged 25 to 45 who had been exposed to COVID-19. The conserved cysteine and the conserved F or W are not part of the CDR3 here. The listing skips clone size in some rows; elsewhere it reads once, few, many or a size class.

V: TRBV24-1; size: NA; CDR3: ATSDRGGQNTEAF
V: TRBV6-5; size: NA; CDR3: ASSYRQGGNTEAF
V: TRBV28; size: NA; CDR3: ASSLPGQVLLETEAF
V: TRBV2; size: NA; CDR3: ASSGGLGDEQF
V: TRBV19; size: NA; CDR3: ASSPRTGGYEQY
V: TRBV7-9; size: NA; CDR3: ASSLAGGHQPQH
V: TRBV19; size: NA; CDR3: ASSTRGPQPQH
V: TRBV25-1; size: once; CDR3: ASSAPGQGRTGELF
V: TRBV7-9; size: NA; CDR3: ASSLRSGDRAF
V: TRBV11-3; size: NA; CDR3: ASSSRDRGGKLF
V: TRBV6-1; size: once; CDR3: ASSEALRAWGGQETQY
V: TRBV6-6; size: NA; CDR3: ASSYTGYEQY
V: TRBV7-9; size: NA; CDR3: ASRRDITEAF
V: TRBV14; size: once; CDR3: ASSPLQGEDYGYT
V: TRBV15; size: NA; CDR3: ATSTMGQGFGNEQF
V: TRBV28; size: NA; CDR3: ASNPGTSVTEQF
V: TRBV7-9; size: NA; CDR3: ASSPRDYSYEQY
V: TRBV3-1/TRBV3-2; size: few; CDR3: ASSQHSGATAKNIQY
V: TRBV27; size: NA; CDR3: ASSPQKGAPGTEAF
V: TRBV7-9; size: few; CDR3: ASSSTGWDYGYT
V: TRBV6-6; size: NA; CDR3: ASSDSGGANEKLF
V: TRBV5-1; size: few; CDR3: ASSGAPGDIQY
V: TRBV6-6; size: NA; CDR3: ASSPGPGTSSYNEQF
V: TRBV3-1/TRBV3-2; size: NA; CDR3: ASSRQGNNSPLH
V: TRBV21-1; size: once; CDR3: ASSPPGQGYSYEQY
V: TRBV25-1; size: NA; CDR3: ASSQKGDSGFYGYT
V: TRBV5-1; size: NA; CDR3: ASSLLETGRAF
V: TRBV9; size: NA; CDR3: ASSVGTAYEQY
V: TRBV9; size: NA; CDR3: ASSGSTGVNTEAF
V: TRBV28; size: NA; CDR3: ASWGTGWTEAF
V: TRBV4-2; size: NA; CDR3: ASSQGDRVNTEAF
V: TRBV11-1; size: NA; CDR3: ASSLIEASVYNEQF
V: TRBV18; size: NA; CDR3: ASSPYRDSQPQH
V: TRBV14; size: NA; CDR3: ASSQGAGARETQY
V: TRBV7-6; size: NA; CDR3: ASSLDSGQGYGYT
V: TRBV11-2; size: NA; CDR3: ASSQHRTGTGNEKLF
V: TRBV5-1; size: NA; CDR3: ASSPTTENTEAF
V: TRBV7-9; size: NA; CDR3: ASSSLGTSSEQY
V: TRBV24-1; size: NA; CDR3: ATASGGAGNTIY
V: TRBV29-1; size: once; CDR3: SVEEQMNTEAF
V: TRBV30; size: NA; CDR3: AWRPQPRAGGLWGETQY
V: TRBV19; size: NA; CDR3: ASNVGPSGSYGYT
V: TRBV11-1; size: NA; CDR3: ASSFVAGTLEAF
V: TRBV7-2; size: NA; CDR3: ASSFGLAGFYEQY
V: TRBV12-5; size: NA; CDR3: ASGPRTAGKAF
V: TRBV5-1; size: NA; CDR3: ASSPGGASQDTQY
V: TRBV28; size: NA; CDR3: ASSPYQFDALVGYGYT
V: TRBV7-9; size: NA; CDR3: ASSPSLTVGSGYT
V: TRBV27; size: NA; CDR3: ASSQTSGRGNEQF
V: TRBV15; size: NA; CDR3: ATSGTGTGNEKLF
V: TRBV28; size: once; CDR3: ASSLGQGYVGYT
V: TRBV5-1; size: NA; CDR3: ASSAGLAGEGTDTQY
V: TRBV11-2; size: few; CDR3: ASSLAGGPIEKLF
V: TRBV18; size: NA; CDR3: ASSGGGGSNQPQH
V: TRBV27; size: once; CDR3: ASSSSGATNEKLF
V: TRBV19; size: NA; CDR3: ASGQGPDTQY
V: TRBV9; size: NA; CDR3: ASSPRDSTTGELF
V: TRBV10-2; size: NA; CDR3: ASNSAGTSGRGSSYNEQF
V: TRBV19; size: NA; CDR3: ASSIVTVAKNIQY